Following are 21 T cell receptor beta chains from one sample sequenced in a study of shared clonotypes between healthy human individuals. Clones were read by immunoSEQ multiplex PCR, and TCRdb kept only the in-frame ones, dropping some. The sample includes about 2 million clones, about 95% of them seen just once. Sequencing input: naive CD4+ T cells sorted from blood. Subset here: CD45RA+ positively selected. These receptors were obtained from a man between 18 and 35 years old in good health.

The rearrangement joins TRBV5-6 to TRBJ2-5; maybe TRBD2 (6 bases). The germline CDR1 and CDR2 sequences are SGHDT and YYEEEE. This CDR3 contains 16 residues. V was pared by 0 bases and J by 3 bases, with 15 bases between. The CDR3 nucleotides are TGTGCCAGCAGCTTGGTTGGGAGGACTGGGGAAGAGACCCAGTACTTC. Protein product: CASSLVGRTGEETQYF.

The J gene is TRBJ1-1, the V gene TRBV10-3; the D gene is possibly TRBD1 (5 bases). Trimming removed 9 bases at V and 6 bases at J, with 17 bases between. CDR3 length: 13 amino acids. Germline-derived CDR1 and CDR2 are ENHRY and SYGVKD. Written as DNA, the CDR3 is TGTGCCATTGGGACGGCGGGTTCGTCTGAAGCTTTCTTT. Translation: CAIGTAGSSEAFF.

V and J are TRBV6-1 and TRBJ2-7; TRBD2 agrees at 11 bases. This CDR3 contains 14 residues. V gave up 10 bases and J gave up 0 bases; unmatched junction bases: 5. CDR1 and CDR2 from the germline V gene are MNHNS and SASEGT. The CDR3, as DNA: TGTGCCATACCTAGCGGGGGGCCCTCCTACGAGCAGTACTTC. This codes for CAIPSGGPSYEQYF.

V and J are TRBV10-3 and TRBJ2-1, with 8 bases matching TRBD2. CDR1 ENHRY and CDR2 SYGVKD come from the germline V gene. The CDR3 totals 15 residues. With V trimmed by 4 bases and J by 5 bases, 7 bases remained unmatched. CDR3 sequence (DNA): TGTGCCATCAGTGTCGGGGTAGCGGGAAACAATGAGCAGTTCTTC. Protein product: CAISVGVAGNNEQFF.

The CDR3 loop is CASSSHSPPAGRGTAFF. As DNA, the CDR3 is TGTGCCAGCAGTTCTCATTCTCCCCCCGCGGGGAGGGGAACAGCTTTCTTT. V gene TRBV28 combines with J gene TRBJ1-1; weak D call: TRBD1 (5 bases). CDR1 is MDHEN, CDR2 SYDVKM, per germline. The CDR3 length is 17 residues. Trimming took 4 bases from V and 10 from J, leaving 28 bases between them. Supplemented by reference TRBV28 and TRBJ1-1, the full variable domain reads DVKVTQSSRYLVKRTGEKVFLECVQDMDHENMFWYRQDPGLGLRLIYFSYDVKMKEKGDIPEGYSVSREKKERFSLILESASTNQTSMYLCASSSHSPPAGRGTAFFGQGTRLTVV.

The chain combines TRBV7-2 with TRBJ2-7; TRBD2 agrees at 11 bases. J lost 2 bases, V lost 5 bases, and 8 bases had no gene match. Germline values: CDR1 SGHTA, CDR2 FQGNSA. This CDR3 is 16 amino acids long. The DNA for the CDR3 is TGTGCCAGCAGCGGCGCCACTAGCGGGAGAACCTACGAGCAGTACTTC. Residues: CASSGATSGRTYEQYF. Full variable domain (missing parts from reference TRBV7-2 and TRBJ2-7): GAGVSQSPSNKVTEKGKDVELRCDPISGHTALYWYRQSLGQGLEFLIYFQGNSAPDKSGLPSDRFSAERTGGSVSTLTIQRTQQEDSAVYLCASSGATSGRTYEQYFGPGTRLTVT.

The CDR3 DNA reads as TGTGCCAGCTCACCATCTCAGTCCTATAATTCACCCCTCCACTTT. As protein: CASSPSQSYNSPLHF. V and J are TRBV18 and TRBJ1-6; D is undetermined. CDR1 and CDR2 (germline): KGHSH, LQKENI. The CDR3 length is 15 residues. V lost 2 bases and J lost 1, with 6 bases in between.

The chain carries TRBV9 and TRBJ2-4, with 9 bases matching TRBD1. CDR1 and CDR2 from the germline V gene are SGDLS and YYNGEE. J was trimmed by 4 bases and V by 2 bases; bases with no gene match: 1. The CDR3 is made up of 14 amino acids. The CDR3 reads CASSVGTGKNIQYF. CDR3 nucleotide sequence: TGTGCCAGCAGCGTGGGGACAGGGAAAAACATTCAGTACTTC.

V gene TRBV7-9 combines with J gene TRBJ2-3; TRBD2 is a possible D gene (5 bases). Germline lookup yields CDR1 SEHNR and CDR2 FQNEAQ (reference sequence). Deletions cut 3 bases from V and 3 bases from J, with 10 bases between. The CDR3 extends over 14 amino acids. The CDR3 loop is CASSLRAVTDTQYF. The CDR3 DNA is TGTGCCAGCAGCTTGAGAGCGGTTACAGATACGCAGTATTTT.

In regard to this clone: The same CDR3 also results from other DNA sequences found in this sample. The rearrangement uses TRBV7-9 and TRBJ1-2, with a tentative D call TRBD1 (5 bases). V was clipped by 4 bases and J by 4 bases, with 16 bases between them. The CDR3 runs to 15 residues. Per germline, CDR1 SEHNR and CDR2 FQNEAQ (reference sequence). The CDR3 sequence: CASSSAGQGGYGYTF. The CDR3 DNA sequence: TGTGCCAGCAGCTCGGCGGGTCAGGGAGGCTATGGCTACACCTTC.

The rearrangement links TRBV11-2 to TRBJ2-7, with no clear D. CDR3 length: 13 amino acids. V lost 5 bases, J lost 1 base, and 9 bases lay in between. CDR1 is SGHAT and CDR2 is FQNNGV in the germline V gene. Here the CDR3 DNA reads TGTGCCAGCAGCCCCAAATGGTCCTACGAGCAGTACTTC. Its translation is CASSPKWSYEQYF.

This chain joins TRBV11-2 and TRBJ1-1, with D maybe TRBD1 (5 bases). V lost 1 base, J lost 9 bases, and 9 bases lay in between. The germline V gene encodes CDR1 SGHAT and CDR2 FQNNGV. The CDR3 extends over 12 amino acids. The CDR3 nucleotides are TGTGCCAGCAGCTTAGGGGGGATCCAAGCTTTCTTT. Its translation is CASSLGGIQAFF.

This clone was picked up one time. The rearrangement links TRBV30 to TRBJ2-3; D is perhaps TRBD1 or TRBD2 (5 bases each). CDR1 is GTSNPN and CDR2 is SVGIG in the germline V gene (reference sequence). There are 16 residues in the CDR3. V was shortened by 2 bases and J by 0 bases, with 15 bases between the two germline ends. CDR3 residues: CAWSWGNLPSTDTQYF. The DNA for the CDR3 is TGTGCCTGGAGTTGGGGGAACCTTCCTAGCACAGATACGCAGTATTTT.

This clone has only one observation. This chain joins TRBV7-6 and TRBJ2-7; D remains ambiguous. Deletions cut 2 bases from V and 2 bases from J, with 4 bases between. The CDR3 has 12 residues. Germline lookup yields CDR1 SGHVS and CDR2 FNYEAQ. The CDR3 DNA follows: TGTGCCAGCAGCTTAAGTCCCTACGAGCAGTACTTC. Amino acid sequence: CASSLSPYEQYF. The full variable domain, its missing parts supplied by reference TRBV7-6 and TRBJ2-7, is GAGVSQSPRYKVTKRGQDVALRCDPISGHVSLYWYRQALGQGPEFLTYFNYEAQQDKSGLPNDRFSAERPEGSISTLTIQRTEQRDSAMYRCASSLSPYEQYFGPGTRLTVT.

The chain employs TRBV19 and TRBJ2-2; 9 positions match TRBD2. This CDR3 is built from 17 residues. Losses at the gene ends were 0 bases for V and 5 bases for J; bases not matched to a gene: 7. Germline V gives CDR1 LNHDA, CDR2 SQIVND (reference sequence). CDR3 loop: CASSIDGSGSGTGELFF. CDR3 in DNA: TGTGCCAGTAGTATAGACGGTAGCGGGAGCGGGACCGGGGAGCTGTTTTTT.

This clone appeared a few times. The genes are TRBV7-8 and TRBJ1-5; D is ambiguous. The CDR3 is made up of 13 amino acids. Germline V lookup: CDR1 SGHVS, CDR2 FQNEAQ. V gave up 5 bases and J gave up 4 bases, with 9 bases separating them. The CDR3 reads CASSLESNQPQHF. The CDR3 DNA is TGTGCCAGCAGCCTAGAGTCGAATCAGCCCCAGCATTTT.

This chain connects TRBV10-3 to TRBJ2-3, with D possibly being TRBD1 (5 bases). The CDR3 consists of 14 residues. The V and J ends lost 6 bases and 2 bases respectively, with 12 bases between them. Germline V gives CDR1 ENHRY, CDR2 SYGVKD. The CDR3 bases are TGTGCCATCAGGGCAAGGGGAACCACAGATACGCAGTATTTT. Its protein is CAIRARGTTDTQYF.

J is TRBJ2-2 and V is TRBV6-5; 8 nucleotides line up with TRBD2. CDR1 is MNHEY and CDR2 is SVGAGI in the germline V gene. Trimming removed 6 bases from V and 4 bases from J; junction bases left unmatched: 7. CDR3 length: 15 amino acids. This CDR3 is CASRPGGITTGELFF. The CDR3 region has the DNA TGTGCCAGCAGACCGGGGGGGATAACCACCGGGGAGCTGTTTTTT.

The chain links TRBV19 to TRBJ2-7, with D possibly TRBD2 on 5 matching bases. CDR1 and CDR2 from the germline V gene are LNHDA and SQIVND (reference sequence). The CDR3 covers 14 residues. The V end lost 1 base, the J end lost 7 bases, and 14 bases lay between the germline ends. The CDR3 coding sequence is TGTGCCAGTAGTATAGCGGCGGCCACGGGGGAGCAGTACTTC. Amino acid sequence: CASSIAAATGEQYF. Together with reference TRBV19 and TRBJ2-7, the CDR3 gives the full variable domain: DGGITQSPKYLFRKEGQNVTLSCEQNLNHDAMYWYRQDPGQGLRLIYYSQIVNDFQKGDIAEGYSVSREKKESFPLTVTSAQKNPTAFYLCASSIAAATGEQYFGPGTRLTVT.

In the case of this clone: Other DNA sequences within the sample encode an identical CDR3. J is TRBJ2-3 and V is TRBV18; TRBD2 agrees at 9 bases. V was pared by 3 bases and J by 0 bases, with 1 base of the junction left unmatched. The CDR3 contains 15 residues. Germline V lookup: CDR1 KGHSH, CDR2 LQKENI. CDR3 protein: CASSPSGRSTDTQYF. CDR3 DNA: TGTGCCAGCTCACCTAGCGGGAGAAGCACAGATACGCAGTATTTT.

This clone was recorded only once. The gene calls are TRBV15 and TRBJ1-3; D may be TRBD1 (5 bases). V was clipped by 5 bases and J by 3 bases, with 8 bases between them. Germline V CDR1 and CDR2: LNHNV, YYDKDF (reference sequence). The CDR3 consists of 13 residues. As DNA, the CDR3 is TGTGCCACCAGCCAGACAGATGGAAACACCATATATTTT. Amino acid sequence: CATSQTDGNTIYF.